This T cell receptor (beta chain) emerged from a study of OX40 agonist ivuxolimab in advanced cancers. Study-wide findings and caveats: In the 0.1-3.0 mg/kg groups, partial responders showed among the lowest expansion.

Exclusion applied to patients with autoimmune disease history or systemic immunosuppression. Regarding this clone: Antigen unknown.

The table came from immunoSEQ multiplex PCR; TCRdb's copy has only in-frame clones and leaves some out. In the table there are 70,000 to 95,000 clones, about 89% of which are singletons. This TCR came from an adult with an advanced solid tumor such as melanoma, head and neck, liver or kidney cancer. The material was CD4+ or CD8+ T cells sorted from blood, obtained in a trial of the OX40 agonist ivuxolimab.

This CDR3 is CASSPNAGVTYEQYF. The DNA for the CDR3 is TGTGCCAGCTCACCCAATGCTGGAGTCACCTACGAGCAGTACTTC. The chain carries TRBV18 and TRBJ2-7; D is undetermined. The CDR3 sequence is 15 residues long. The V gene lost 3 bases and the J gene lost 2 bases, with 14 bases spanning the gap. Germline values: CDR1 KGHSH, CDR2 LQKENI.